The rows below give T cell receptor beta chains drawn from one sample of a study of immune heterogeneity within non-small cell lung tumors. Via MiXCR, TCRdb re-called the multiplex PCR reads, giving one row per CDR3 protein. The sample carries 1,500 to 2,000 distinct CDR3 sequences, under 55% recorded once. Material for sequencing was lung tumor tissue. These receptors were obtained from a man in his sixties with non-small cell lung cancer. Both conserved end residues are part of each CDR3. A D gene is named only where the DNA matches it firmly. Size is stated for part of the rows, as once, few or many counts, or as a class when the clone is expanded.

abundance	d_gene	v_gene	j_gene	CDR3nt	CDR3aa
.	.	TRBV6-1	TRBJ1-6	TGTGCCAGCAGTGAAGTTCACAGCTCCTATAATTCACCCCTCCACTTT	CASSEVHSSYNSPLHF
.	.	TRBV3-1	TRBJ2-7	TGTGCCAGCAGCCAATCTGCCTACGAGCAGTACTTC	CASSQSAYEQYF
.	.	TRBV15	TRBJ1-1	TGTGTCACCAGCGCCACAGGACCCGATAACACTGAAGCTTTCTTT	CVTSATGPDNTEAFF
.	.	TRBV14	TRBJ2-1	TGTGCCAGCATCATCCCGGGGCGGCACAATGAGCAGTTCTTC	CASIIPGRHNEQFF
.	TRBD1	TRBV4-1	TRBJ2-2	TGCGCCAGCAGCCATAGGACCGGGACAGGGTGCGCGAACACCGGGGAGCTGTTTTTT	CASSHRTGTGCANTGELFF
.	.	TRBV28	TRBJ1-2	TGTGCCAGCAGCAGCGAACCGGACCCTCGTTACACCTTC	CASSSEPDPRYTF
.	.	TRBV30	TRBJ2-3	TGTGCCTGGAGTGTACGGTGGACTAGCACAGATACGCAGTATTTT	CAWSVRWTSTDTQYF
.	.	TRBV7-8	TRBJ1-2	TGTGCCAGCAGCTTACTTCGGGTATTGAGGGGATCCAACTATGGCTACACCTTC	CASSLLRVLRGSNYGYTF
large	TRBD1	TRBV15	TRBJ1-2	TGTGCCACCAGCAGAGACAGGGGGGGTTCTAGAGGCTACACCTTC	CATSRDRGGSRGYTF
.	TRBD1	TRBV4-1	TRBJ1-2	TGCGCCAGCAGCCAGCTACAGGGGAGCTATGGCTACACCTTC	CASSQLQGSYGYTF
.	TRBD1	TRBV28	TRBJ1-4	TGTGCCTCAAAAGGGGGCGCCTATAATGAAAAACTGTTTTTT	CASKGGAYNEKLFF
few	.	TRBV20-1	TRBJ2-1	TGCAGTGCTAGAGATTACTCCTCCTACAATGAGCAGTTCTTC	CSARDYSSYNEQFF
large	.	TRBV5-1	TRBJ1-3	TGCGCCAGCAGCCCTGGGTCAGGGGACACCATATATTTT	CASSPGSGDTIYF
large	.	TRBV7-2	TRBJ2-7	TGTGCCAGCAGCTTAATACGTGGGACCTACGAGCAGTACTTC	CASSLIRGTYEQYF
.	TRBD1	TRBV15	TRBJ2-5	TGTGCCACCAGGACGACCCCGGCAGGGGGCTGGGAGACCCAGTACTTC	CATRTTPAGGWETQYF
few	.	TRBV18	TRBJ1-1	TGTGCCAGCTCACCCATAGCCCCGGCGAACACTGAAGCTTTCTTT	CASSPIAPANTEAFF
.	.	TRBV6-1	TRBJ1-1	TGTGCCAGCAACCCGATGGGACGGAACACTGAAGCTTTCTTT	CASNPMGRNTEAFF
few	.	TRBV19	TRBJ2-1	TGTGCCAGTAGCCCCCGGGCCGGCCAGAGCTCCTACAATGAGCAGTTCTTC	CASSPRAGQSSYNEQFF
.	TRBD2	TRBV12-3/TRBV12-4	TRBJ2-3	TGTGCCAGCAGTTTAGGGACTAGACAAGATACGCAGTATTTT	CASSLGTRQDTQYF
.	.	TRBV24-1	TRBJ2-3	TGTGCCACCAGTGATTGGACCAGGAGTGGTGATACGCAGTATTTT	CATSDWTRSGDTQYF
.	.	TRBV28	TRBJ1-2	TGTGCCAGCAGTTTACACAACAGGCTAGGTGTCTACACCTTC	CASSLHNRLGVYTF
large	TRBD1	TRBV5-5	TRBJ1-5	TGTGCCAGCAGCTTTGGGACAGGGAGGGATCAGCCCCAGCATTTT	CASSFGTGRDQPQHF
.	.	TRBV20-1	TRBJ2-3	TGCAGTGCTAGACTGTCTGGCGGCAACCTATTTACGCAGTATTTT	CSARLSGGNLFTQYF
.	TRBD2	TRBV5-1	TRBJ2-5	TGCGCCAGCAGCGCGGTGACTAGCGGGAGACCGGAGACCCAGTACTTC	CASSAVTSGRPETQYF
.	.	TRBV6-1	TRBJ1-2	TGTGCCATCTCGTCGGGGGATGGCTGCACCTTC	CAISSGDGCTF
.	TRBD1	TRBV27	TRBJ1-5	TGTCCCAGCAGTCCCGCAGGGGGCAAGAGCAATCAGCCCCAGCATTTT	CPSSPAGGKSNQPQHF
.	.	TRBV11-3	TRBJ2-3	TGTGCCAGCAGCCTACAGGGAGATACGCAGTATTTT	CASSLQGDTQYF
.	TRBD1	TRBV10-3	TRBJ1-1	TGTGCCATCAGCGGGACAGGGATATTTAACACTGAAGCTTTCTTT	CAISGTGIFNTEAFF
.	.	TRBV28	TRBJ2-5	TGTGCCAGCAGTTTACACGGAGAGACCCAGTACTTC	CASSLHGETQYF
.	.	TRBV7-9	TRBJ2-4	TGTGCCAGCAGCAACAAGGGAGGAGGGAAAAACATTCAGTACTTC	CASSNKGGGKNIQYF
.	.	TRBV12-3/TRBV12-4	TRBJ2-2	TGTGCCAGCAGTCCTACAGGGTCGGGGACCGGGGAGCTGTTTTTT	CASSPTGSGTGELFF